These 31 T cell receptor beta chains were sequenced from one sample in a study of control samples from healthy donors and cancer patients. Assay: immunoSEQ multiplex PCR; the TCRdb copy retains only in-frame clones and omits some. Found here are under 450,000 clones, about 93% of them singletons; the top ten hold 5.5% to 7.5%. The source material was PBMCs. These receptors all come from a man in his forties with head and neck cancer.

The chain joins TRBV29-1 to TRBJ2-3; 9 positions agree with TRBD1. This CDR3 comprises 13 residues. Unmatched junction bases numbered 2, after V lost 6 bases and J lost 1 base. The germline gives CDR1 SQVTM, CDR2 ANQGSEA. This chain's CDR3 is CSVRQGGTDTQYF. The CDR3 coding sequence is TGCAGCGTCCGACAGGGGGGCACAGATACGCAGTATTTT.

This clone appeared once. The genes are TRBV19 and TRBJ2-7, with TRBD1 matching 9 bases. Germline V gives CDR1 LNHDA, CDR2 SQIVND (reference sequence). Unmatched junction bases numbered 6, after V lost 0 bases and J lost 6 bases. The CDR3 extends over 15 amino acids. Here the CDR3 reads CASSIDGTGYREQYF. The CDR3 DNA follows: TGTGCCAGTAGTATAGACGGGACAGGGTACCGCGAGCAGTACTTC.

This clone appeared a few times. This rearrangement joins TRBV5-1 to TRBJ1-4, with a possible D match to TRBD1 (5 bases). CDR1 SGHRS and CDR2 YFSETQ come from the germline V gene. V lost 4 bases to trimming and J lost 0 bases, with 10 bases between them. The CDR3 is 15 residues long. DNA of the CDR3: TGCGCCAGCAGCAGGGGTGCGGCAACTAATGAAAAACTGTTTTTT. Protein sequence: CASSRGAATNEKLFF.

The chain has TRBV19 and TRBJ2-7; tentative D call: TRBD1 (5 bases). Germline V gene data show CDR1 as LNHDA and CDR2 as SQIVND (reference sequence). The CDR3 contains 13 residues. V was shortened by 6 bases and J by 6 bases, with 15 bases between the two germline ends. The CDR3 sequence: CASSGRVGVEQYF. The CDR3, as DNA: TGTGCCAGTAGCGGCAGGGTTGGAGTCGAGCAGTACTTC. The whole variable domain, filled in from reference TRBV19 and TRBJ2-7, reads DGGITQSPKYLFRKEGQNVTLSCEQNLNHDAMYWYRQDPGQGLRLIYYSQIVNDFQKGDIAEGYSVSREKKESFPLTVTSAQKNPTAFYLCASSGRVGVEQYFGPGTRLTVT.

J is TRBJ1-2 and V is TRBV19; no reliable D call. There are 14 residues in the CDR3. Germline loops: CDR1 LNHDA, CDR2 SQIVND (reference sequence). The V and J ends lost 3 bases and 1 base respectively, with 9 bases between them. The CDR3 reads CASSMETGNYGYTF. CDR3 bases: TGTGCCAGTAGTATGGAGACGGGTAACTATGGCTACACCTTC.

This rearrangement joins TRBV3-1 (or the pseudogene TRBV3-2) to TRBJ2-7, with D possibly being TRBD2 (5 bases). Germline V CDR1 and CDR2: LGHDT, YNNKEL (reference sequence). V lost 3 bases and J 6 bases, leaving 6 bases between the germline ends. The CDR3 spans 11 residues. CDR3 nucleotides: TGTGCCAGCAGCCACGAGGGCGAGCAGTACTTC. Translation gives CASSHEGEQYF.

The rearrangement uses TRBV3-1 (or the pseudogene TRBV3-2) and TRBJ2-1; D gene uncertain. Germline-derived CDR1 and CDR2 are LGHDT and YNNKEL (reference sequence). With 0 bases removed from V and 9 bases from J, the gap between germline ends came to 6 bases. This CDR3 contains 12 residues. CDR3 protein: CASSQDPFEQFF. CDR3 DNA: TGTGCCAGCAGCCAAGATCCCTTTGAGCAGTTCTTC.

The gene calls are TRBV5-6 and TRBJ2-7, with D unresolved. V dropped 3 bases and J dropped 3 bases, with 7 bases sitting between them. Germline CDR1 is SGHDT and CDR2 is YYEEEE. The CDR3 is 12 amino acids. The CDR3 nucleotides read TGTGCCAGCAGCTGGGCCCTCTACGAGCAGTACTTC. It is translated as CASSWALYEQYF.

This rearrangement joins TRBV6-4 to TRBJ2-2; no clear D. Trimming removed 6 bases at V and 6 bases at J, with 11 bases between. Germline V CDR1 and CDR2: MRHNA, SNTAGT. CDR3 size: 13 residues. CDR3 loop: CASRETASGELFF. The CDR3 DNA follows: TGTGCCAGCAGAGAAACAGCTTCCGGGGAGCTGTTTTTT.

This clone was counted once. The V call is TRBV19, the J call TRBJ2-2; D gene uncertain. V lost 7 bases to trimming and J lost 7 bases, with 10 bases between them. The CDR3 length is 12 residues. Germline loops: CDR1 LNHDA, CDR2 SQIVND (reference sequence). The CDR3 loop is CASKGWIGELFF. CDR3 bases: TGTGCCAGTAAAGGGTGGATCGGGGAGCTGTTTTTT.

The chain joins TRBV5-6 to TRBJ1-2; unclear D gene. The CDR3 spans 15 residues. Germline values: CDR1 SGHDT, CDR2 YYEEEE. The V gene lost 3 bases and the J gene lost 7 bases, with 19 bases spanning the gap. The CDR3 bases are TGTGCCAGCAGCTCACAACCGGGGATAGCAGGTGGCTACACCTTC. Translation: CASSSQPGIAGGYTF. The full variable domain, completed using reference TRBV5-6 and TRBJ1-2, is DAGVTQSPTHLIKTRGQQVTLRCSPKSGHDTVSWYQQALGQGPQFIFQYYEEEERQRGNFPDRFSGHQFPNYSSELNVNALLLGDSALYLCASSSQPGIAGGYTFGSGTRLTVV.

This sequence joins TRBV19 and TRBJ2-5, with TRBD1 as a possible D gene (6 bases). This CDR3 has 13 residues. V was cut by 4 bases and J by 5 bases, with 11 bases left in between. Germline CDR1 LNHDA, CDR2 SQIVND (reference sequence). This chain's CDR3 is CASSTNRVETQYF. CDR3 nucleotide sequence: TGTGCCAGTAGTACTAACAGGGTTGAGACCCAGTACTTC.

This clone was recorded once. The chain combines TRBV27 with TRBJ2-3; 11 bases are a match to TRBD1. V gave up 5 bases and J gave up 6 bases; unmatched junction bases: 7. Germline-derived CDR1 and CDR2 are MNHEY and SMNVEV (reference sequence). The CDR3 length is 15 residues. In DNA form, the CDR3 reads TGTGCCAGCAGTACCCGGGACAGGGGGATCGATACGCAGTATTTT. As protein: CASSTRDRGIDTQYF.

Details on this clone: The sample contains more than one DNA sequence encoding this CDR3. The V and J genes are TRBV9 and TRBJ2-6; 7 bases agree with TRBD2. The germline gives CDR1 SGDLS, CDR2 YYNGEE. The CDR3 runs to 20 residues. With 0 bases clipped from V and 0 bases from J, the junction kept 12 bases outside the gene matches. CDR3 region: CASSVGRWGGPLSGANVLTF. The CDR3 coding sequence is TGTGCCAGCAGCGTAGGGAGGTGGGGGGGTCCCCTCTCTGGGGCCAACGTCCTGACTTTC. The full variable domain, with the rest looked up from reference TRBV9 and TRBJ2-6, is DSGVTQTPKHLITATGQRVTLRCSPRSGDLSVYWYQQSLDQGLQFLIQYYNGEERAKGNILERFSAQQFPDLHSELNLSSLELGDSALYFCASSVGRWGGPLSGANVLTFGAGSRLTVL.

This rearrangement joins TRBV9 to TRBJ2-1; D is perhaps TRBD2 (6 bases). Trimming removed 2 bases at V and 7 bases at J, with 22 bases between. Germline CDR1 is SGDLS and CDR2 is YYNGEE. CDR3 length equals 17 residues. DNA for the CDR3: TGTGCCAGCAGCGTCGAAATTGCGGCGGGACGGGAGAATGAGCAGTTCTTC. This gives the protein CASSVEIAAGRENEQFF.

This chain links TRBV13 with TRBJ2-3; 15 bases match TRBD2. CDR3 length: 20 residues. V dropped 5 bases and J dropped 5; count of bases not matched to a gene: 17. CDR1 and CDR2 (germline): PRHDT, FYEKMQ (reference sequence). Written as DNA, the CDR3 is TGTGCCAGCAGCGTCAGGACTAGCGGGGGGGCCAACGGGGCTATAGATACGCAGTATTTT. Protein product: CASSVRTSGGANGAIDTQYF.

This clone came up a few times. The V call is TRBV19, the J call TRBJ2-1; D unclear. Trimming shortened V by 7 bases and J by 4 bases, and 23 bases separated the two germline ends. This CDR3 has 17 amino acids. Germline CDR1 reads LNHDA; CDR2 reads SQIVND (reference sequence). The DNA for the CDR3 is TGTGCCAGTACTCCCCTGGGCCGACAAGCCTTTTACAATGAGCAGTTCTTC. Amino acids: CASTPLGRQAFYNEQFF.

The chain carries TRBV10-1 and TRBJ1-5, with TRBD1 as a possible D gene (5 bases). The V end lost 6 bases, the J end lost 9 bases, and 27 bases lay between the germline ends. Per the germline V gene, CDR1 is WNHNN and CDR2 is SYGVQD (reference sequence). The CDR3 loop spans 17 amino acids. This CDR3 reads CASRILKGDRFLGPQHF. CDR3 coding DNA: TGCGCCAGCAGGATTTTAAAAGGGGACCGGTTTTTGGGGCCCCAGCATTTT.

CDR3 in amino acids: CASSEGGGQYNEQFF. The CDR3 DNA is TGTGCCAGCAGCGAAGGAGGGGGGCAGTACAATGAGCAGTTCTTC. This sequence joins TRBV9 and TRBJ2-1; either TRBD1 or TRBD2 may fit D (6 bases each). The ends were cut back, 3 bases at V and 4 bases at J, with 14 bases in the middle. From germline, CDR1 is SGDLS and CDR2 YYNGEE. This CDR3 is built from 15 residues.

This chain uses TRBV5-1 with TRBJ1-5; TRBD1 aligns across 7 bases. The V gene end was trimmed by 3 bases and the J gene end by 4 bases; junction bases not matched to a gene: 4. The CDR3 consists of 14 residues. The germline V gene has CDR1 SGHRS and CDR2 YFSETQ. In nucleotides, the CDR3 is TGCGCCAGCAGCTCCGGGACAGCGAATCAGCCCCAGCATTTT. Residues: CASSSGTANQPQHF.

J is TRBJ2-2 and V is TRBV4-2; the D gene is possibly TRBD1 (6 bases). The V gene's germline CDR1 is LGHNA and CDR2 YNFKEQ. CDR3 length equals 16 residues. V dropped 3 bases and J dropped 4 bases, with 15 bases sitting between them. The CDR3 loop is CASSQETGTRTGELFF. In DNA, the CDR3 is TGTGCCAGCAGCCAGGAGACCGGGACACGCACCGGGGAGCTGTTTTTT.

The rearrangement links TRBV18 to TRBJ2-5, with 8 bases that match TRBD1. CDR1 and CDR2 from the germline V gene are KGHSH and LQKENI. Germline trimming cut 2 bases from V and 0 bases from J; bases unmatched to any gene: 5. The CDR3 length is 16 residues. CDR3 amino acids: CASSPRDRRDQETQYF. CDR3 DNA: TGTGCCAGCTCACCAAGGGACAGGAGAGACCAAGAGACCCAGTACTTC. The full variable domain, its missing parts supplied by reference TRBV18 and TRBJ2-5, is NAGVMQNPRHLVRRRGQEARLRCSPMKGHSHVYWYRQLPEEGLKFMVYLQKENIIDESGMPKERFSAEFPKEGPSILRIQQVVRGDSAAYFCASSPRDRRDQETQYFGPGTRLLVL.

V is TRBV19 and J is TRBJ1-4; TRBD1 might be the D (5 bases). Trimming left V 4 bases short and J 5 bases short, with 8 bases between. CDR1 is LNHDA, CDR2 SQIVND, per germline (reference sequence). There are 13 residues in the CDR3. The CDR3 loop is CASSTTANEKLFF. The CDR3 nucleotides read TGTGCCAGTAGTACGACAGCCAATGAAAAACTGTTTTTT.

CDR3 DNA: TGCGCCAGCAGCTTGTCAGATACTAACTATGGCTACACCTTC. Translation gives CASSLSDTNYGYTF. The chain combines TRBV5-1 with TRBJ1-2; D gene unclear. The ends were cut back, 1 base at V and 0 bases at J, with 7 bases in the middle. The CDR3 runs to 14 residues. Germline CDR1 SGHRS, CDR2 YFSETQ.

The genes are TRBV6-5 and TRBJ2-7, with 11 positions matching TRBD1. The CDR3 is 13 amino acids. The germline V gene has CDR1 MNHEY and CDR2 SVGAGI. The trim removed 8 bases at V and 5 bases at J, leaving 5 bases unmatched. In DNA, the CDR3 is TGTGCCAGCTCCGGGACAGGGGGTCACGAGCAGTACTTC. Translation gives CASSGTGGHEQYF.

The chain couples TRBV5-1 to TRBJ2-2; D is possibly TRBD1 or TRBD2 (5 bases each). Germline CDR1 SGHRS, CDR2 YFSETQ. The CDR3 length is 16 residues. V shed 4 bases and J shed 3 bases, with 16 bases lying between them. The CDR3 region is CASSPRGLGDTGELFF. The CDR3 DNA reads TGCGCCAGCAGCCCCCGGGGCCTCGGGGACACCGGGGAGCTGTTTTTT. The complete variable domain, with remaining parts taken from reference TRBV5-1 and TRBJ2-2, reads KAGVTQTPRYLIKTRGQQVTLSCSPISGHRSVSWYQQTPGQGLQFLFEYFSETQRNKGNFPGRFSGRQFSNSRSEMNVSTLELGDSALYLCASSPRGLGDTGELFFGEGSRLTVL.

The V call is TRBV19, the J call TRBJ2-6; the D is unclear. The V gene's germline CDR1 is LNHDA and CDR2 SQIVND (reference sequence). V lost 3 bases, J lost 0 bases, and 9 bases lay in between. The CDR3 spans 16 residues. The CDR3 nucleotides are TGTGCCAGTAGTATTAGGGTGTACTCTGGGGCCAACGTCCTGACTTTC. This codes for CASSIRVYSGANVLTF. Combining the CDR3 with reference TRBV19 and TRBJ2-6 gives the whole variable domain DGGITQSPKYLFRKEGQNVTLSCEQNLNHDAMYWYRQDPGQGLRLIYYSQIVNDFQKGDIAEGYSVSREKKESFPLTVTSAQKNPTAFYLCASSIRVYSGANVLTFGAGSRLTVL.

V gene TRBV30 combines with J gene TRBJ2-3, with D perhaps matching TRBD2 (6 bases). The CDR3 extends over 15 amino acids. Germline CDR1 GTSNPN, CDR2 SVGIG (reference sequence). V lost 0 bases and J lost 0, with 10 bases in between. The CDR3 loop is CAWSVWGTSTDTQYF. In DNA, the CDR3 is TGTGCCTGGAGTGTATGGGGGACTAGCACAGATACGCAGTATTTT. Full variable domain (rest looked up from reference TRBV30 and TRBJ2-3): SQTIHQWPATLVQPVGSPLSLECTVEGTSNPNLYWYRQAAGRGLQLLFYSVGIGQISSEVPQNLSASRPQDRQFILSSKKLLLSDSGFYLCAWSVWGTSTDTQYFGPGTRLTVL.

This clone was detected only once. This sequence joins TRBV6-2 or TRBV6-3 and TRBJ1-1; no firm D call. V was pared by 5 bases and J by 10 bases, with 14 bases between. The V gene's germline CDR1 is MNHEY and CDR2 SVGEGT. CDR3 length: 12 residues. CDR3 sequence: CASSPGGPGAFF. CDR3 nucleotide sequence: TGTGCCAGCAGTCCGGGTGGGCCCGGAGCTTTCTTT.

This chain connects TRBV6-5 to TRBJ1-1, with TRBD1 matching 9 bases. This CDR3 region has 14 residues. Germline CDR1 and CDR2: MNHEY and SVGAGI. After removal of 2 bases from V and 7 bases from J, the junction contained 5 bases not matched to a gene. CDR3 in DNA: TGTGCCAGCAGTTACGGGGACAGGGCAGTTGAAGCTTTCTTT. Protein product: CASSYGDRAVEAFF.

In the case of this clone: The DNA is left out, because the CDR3 cannot be placed on it with certainty; the CDR3 is given as TCRdb lists it. This rearrangement joins TRBV2 to TRBJ1-4; the D call TRBD1 from the table was never checked on the DNA. The CDR3 contains 11 residues when both ends are counted. Germline V CDR1 and CDR2: SNHLY, FYNNEI. The CDR3 is CATQTGENCFF.